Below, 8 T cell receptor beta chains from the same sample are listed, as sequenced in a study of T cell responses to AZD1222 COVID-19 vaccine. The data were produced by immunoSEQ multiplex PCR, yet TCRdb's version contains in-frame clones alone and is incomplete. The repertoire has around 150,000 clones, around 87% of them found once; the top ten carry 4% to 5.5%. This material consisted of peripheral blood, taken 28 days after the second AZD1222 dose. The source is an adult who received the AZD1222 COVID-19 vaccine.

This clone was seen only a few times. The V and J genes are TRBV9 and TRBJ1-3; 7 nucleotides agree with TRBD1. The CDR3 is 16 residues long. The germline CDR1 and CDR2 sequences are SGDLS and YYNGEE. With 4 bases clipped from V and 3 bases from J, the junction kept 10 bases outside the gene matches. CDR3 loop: CASSPNRGFGGNTIYF. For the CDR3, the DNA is TGTGCCAGCAGCCCAAACAGGGGATTTGGTGGAAACACCATATATTTT.

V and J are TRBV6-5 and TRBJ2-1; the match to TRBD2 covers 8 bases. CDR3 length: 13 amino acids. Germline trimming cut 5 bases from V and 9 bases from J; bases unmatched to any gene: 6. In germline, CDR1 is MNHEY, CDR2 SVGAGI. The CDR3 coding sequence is TGTGCCAGCAGTCCGGGAGGGTATGGTGAGCAGTTCTTC. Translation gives CASSPGGYGEQFF.

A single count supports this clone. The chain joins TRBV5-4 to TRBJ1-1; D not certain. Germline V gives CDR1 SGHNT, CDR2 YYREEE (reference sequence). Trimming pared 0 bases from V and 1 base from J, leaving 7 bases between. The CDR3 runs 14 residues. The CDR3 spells CASSLGLTNTEAFF. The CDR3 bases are TGTGCCAGCAGCTTGGGACTGACGAACACTGAAGCTTTCTTT.

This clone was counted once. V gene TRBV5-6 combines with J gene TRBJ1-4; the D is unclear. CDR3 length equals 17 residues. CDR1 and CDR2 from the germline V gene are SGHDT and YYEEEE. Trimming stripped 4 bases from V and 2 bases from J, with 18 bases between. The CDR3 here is CASSRNNVFLTNEKLFF. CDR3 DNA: TGTGCCAGCAGCCGAAACAACGTCTTCTTGACTAATGAAAAACTGTTTTTT. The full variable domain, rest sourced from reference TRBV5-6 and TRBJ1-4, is DAGVTQSPTHLIKTRGQQVTLRCSPKSGHDTVSWYQQALGQGPQFIFQYYEEEERQRGNFPDRFSGHQFPNYSSELNVNALLLGDSALYLCASSRNNVFLTNEKLFFGSGTQLSVL.

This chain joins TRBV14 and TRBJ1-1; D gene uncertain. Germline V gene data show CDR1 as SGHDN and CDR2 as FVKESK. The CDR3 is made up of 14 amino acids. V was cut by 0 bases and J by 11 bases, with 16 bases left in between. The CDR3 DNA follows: TGTGCCAGCAGCCAAGATACGAGATTTCGAGGGGCTTTCTTT. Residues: CASSQDTRFRGAFF.

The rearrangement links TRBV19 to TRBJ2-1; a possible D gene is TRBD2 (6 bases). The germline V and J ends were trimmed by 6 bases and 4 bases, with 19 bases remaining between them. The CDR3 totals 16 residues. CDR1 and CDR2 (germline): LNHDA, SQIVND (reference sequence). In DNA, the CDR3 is TGTGCCAGTAGCCCTCCATGGGACTGGGGTTACAATGAGCAGTTCTTC. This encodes CASSPPWDWGYNEQFF. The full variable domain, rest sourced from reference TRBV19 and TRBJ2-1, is DGGITQSPKYLFRKEGQNVTLSCEQNLNHDAMYWYRQDPGQGLRLIYYSQIVNDFQKGDIAEGYSVSREKKESFPLTVTSAQKNPTAFYLCASSPPWDWGYNEQFFGPGTRLTVL.

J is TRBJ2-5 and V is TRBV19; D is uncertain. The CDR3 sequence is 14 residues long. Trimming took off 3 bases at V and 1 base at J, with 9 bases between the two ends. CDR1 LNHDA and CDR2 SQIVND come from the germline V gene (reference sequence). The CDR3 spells CASSMSVSQETQYF. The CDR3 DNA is TGTGCCAGTAGTATGTCGGTGAGCCAAGAGACCCAGTACTTC.

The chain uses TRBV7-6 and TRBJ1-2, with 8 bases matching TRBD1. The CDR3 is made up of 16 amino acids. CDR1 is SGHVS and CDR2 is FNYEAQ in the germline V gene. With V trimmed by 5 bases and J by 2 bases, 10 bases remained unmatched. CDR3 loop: CASSAELGTGNYGYTF. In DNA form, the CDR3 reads TGTGCCAGCAGCGCGGAACTCGGGACAGGAAACTATGGCTACACCTTC.